Listed below are T cell receptor beta chains from one sample, sequenced in a study of blood T cell repertoires in COVID-19. Generated by immunoSEQ multiplex PCR, the TCRdb table keeps only in-frame clones and is missing some. The sample consists of fewer than 45,000 clones, approximately 86% of them appearing once. Sequencing was done on a sample of peripheral blood. These receptors were collected from a woman aged 80 or older with acute or convalescent COVID-19. Both conserved end residues are part of each CDR3. The D gene is left open where the match is weak. A row's size may be missing; if present it is once, few, many or a size class.

d_gene: TRBD2
v_gene: TRBV7-2
abundance: -
j_gene: TRBJ2-1
CDR3nt: TGTGCCAGCAGCTCTCGTCCGGGACTAGCGGGAGAGGGGGACAATGAGCAGTTCTTC
CDR3aa: CASSSRPGLAGEGDNEQFF

d_gene: TRBD2
v_gene: TRBV30
abundance: once
j_gene: TRBJ2-2
CDR3nt: TGTGCCTGGAGTAGGACTAGAAGAGGCGGGGAGCTGTTTTTT
CDR3aa: CAWSRTRRGGELFF

d_gene: -
v_gene: TRBV27
abundance: -
j_gene: TRBJ2-1
CDR3nt: TGTGCAATCAATGGGCTAAACAATGAGCAGTTCTTC
CDR3aa: CAINGLNNEQFF

d_gene: -
v_gene: TRBV10-1
abundance: -
j_gene: TRBJ2-3
CDR3nt: TGCGCCAGCAGCCCGGATTCATCGGGGACGCAGTATTTT
CDR3aa: CASSPDSSGTQYF

d_gene: -
v_gene: TRBV12-2
abundance: -
j_gene: TRBJ2-7
CDR3nt: TGTGCAAGTCGCTTAGCCCGGGTCCAAAAATACTACGAGCAGTACTTC
CDR3aa: CASRLARVQKYYEQYF

d_gene: TRBD2
v_gene: TRBV4-1
abundance: -
j_gene: TRBJ2-5
CDR3nt: TGCGCCAGCAGCTCCAGTACTTCCCTAGCGGGGGAGACCCAGTACTTC
CDR3aa: CASSSSTSLAGETQYF

d_gene: -
v_gene: TRBV7-8
abundance: -
j_gene: TRBJ2-1
CDR3nt: TGTGCCAGCAGCTTAGACAGGAACAATGAGCAGTTCTTC
CDR3aa: CASSLDRNNEQFF

d_gene: TRBD2
v_gene: TRBV7-2
abundance: -
j_gene: TRBJ2-7
CDR3nt: TGTGCCAGCAGCCGTCCCGGGGACTACTACGAGCAGTACTTC
CDR3aa: CASSRPGDYYEQYF

d_gene: TRBD2
v_gene: TRBV19
abundance: -
j_gene: TRBJ2-1
CDR3nt: TGTGCCAGTAGTGAAAATAGCGGGAGATGGTTCTTC
CDR3aa: CASSENSGRWFF

d_gene: -
v_gene: TRBV7-2
abundance: -
j_gene: TRBJ2-7
CDR3nt: TGTGCCAGCAGCTTAGAACTAGATTACGAGCAGTACTTC
CDR3aa: CASSLELDYEQYF

d_gene: -
v_gene: TRBV6-1
abundance: -
j_gene: TRBJ2-1
CDR3nt: TGTGCCAGCAGTGAAGACCCAACGGCGGGACGGCTTTCCTACAATGAGCAGTTCTTC
CDR3aa: CASSEDPTAGRLSYNEQFF

d_gene: -
v_gene: TRBV7-2
abundance: -
j_gene: TRBJ2-1
CDR3nt: TGTGCCAGCATCCCGCCCGGGGTTACTGAGCAGTTCTTC
CDR3aa: CASIPPGVTEQFF

d_gene: -
v_gene: TRBV2
abundance: -
j_gene: TRBJ1-3
CDR3nt: TGTGCCAGCAGTGACGAGTTTTCTGGAAACACCATATATTTT
CDR3aa: CASSDEFSGNTIYF

d_gene: TRBD1
v_gene: TRBV25-1
abundance: -
j_gene: TRBJ1-6
CDR3nt: TGTGCCAGCAGAGACAGGGGCTGGAATTCACCCCTCCACTTT
CDR3aa: CASRDRGWNSPLHF

d_gene: TRBD1
v_gene: TRBV16
abundance: few
j_gene: TRBJ2-3
CDR3nt: TGTGCCAGCAGCCGCACAAGGGCCGGACAGGGAGCCACAGATACGCAGTATTTT
CDR3aa: CASSRTRAGQGATDTQYF

d_gene: TRBD2
v_gene: TRBV6-6
abundance: -
j_gene: TRBJ2-3
CDR3nt: TGTGCCAGCGGACTCACTAGCGGTGGCACAGATACGCAGTATTTT
CDR3aa: CASGLTSGGTDTQYF

d_gene: -
v_gene: TRBV4-2
abundance: -
j_gene: TRBJ1-5
CDR3nt: TGTGCCAGCAGCCAAGAGGCCGATCAGCCCCAGCATTTT
CDR3aa: CASSQEADQPQHF

d_gene: -
v_gene: TRBV30
abundance: -
j_gene: TRBJ2-2
CDR3nt: TGTGCCTGGTCCACCCAGGGATCCGGGGAGCTGTTTTTT
CDR3aa: CAWSTQGSGELFF

d_gene: TRBD2
v_gene: TRBV7-2
abundance: -
j_gene: TRBJ2-1
CDR3nt: TGTGCCAGCGGCACTAGGGCAGGGAGGGGAAATGAGCAGTTCTTC
CDR3aa: CASGTRAGRGNEQFF

d_gene: -
v_gene: TRBV3-1/TRBV3-2
abundance: -
j_gene: TRBJ1-2
CDR3nt: TGTGCCAGCAGCCAGACTGGCAGATACTATGGCTACACCTTC
CDR3aa: CASSQTGRYYGYTF

d_gene: -
v_gene: TRBV2
abundance: -
j_gene: TRBJ2-6
CDR3nt: TGTGCCAGCAGGGGCTTACACTCTGGGGCCAACGTCCTGACTTTC
CDR3aa: CASRGLHSGANVLTF

d_gene: -
v_gene: TRBV5-4
abundance: -
j_gene: TRBJ2-1
CDR3nt: TGTGCCAGCAGGACTAGGGGAGCAACCTACAATGAGCAGTTCTTC
CDR3aa: CASRTRGATYNEQFF

d_gene: TRBD1
v_gene: TRBV7-2
abundance: -
j_gene: TRBJ1-5
CDR3nt: TGTGCCAGCAGCTTATTAGCAGGGGGCGAGAGTCAGCCCCAGCATTTT
CDR3aa: CASSLLAGGESQPQHF

d_gene: -
v_gene: TRBV12-3/TRBV12-4
abundance: -
j_gene: TRBJ2-5
CDR3nt: TGTGCCAGCGGACGGGAACGAGGGACCCAGTACTTC
CDR3aa: CASGRERGTQYF

d_gene: -
v_gene: TRBV19
abundance: -
j_gene: TRBJ1-5
CDR3nt: TGTGCCAGCCGCCCCGGGGGGTCCGACGAAGGTCAGCCCCAGCATTTT
CDR3aa: CASRPGGSDEGQPQHF

d_gene: -
v_gene: TRBV7-9
abundance: -
j_gene: TRBJ1-4
CDR3nt: TGTGCCAGCAGCTTAGGTCAGGGAAACGAAAAACTGTTTTTT
CDR3aa: CASSLGQGNEKLFF

d_gene: TRBD2
v_gene: TRBV19
abundance: -
j_gene: TRBJ2-2
CDR3nt: TGTGCCAGTAGTATGTGGAGCGGGATGGGTTTGGCCGGGGAGCTGTTTTTT
CDR3aa: CASSMWSGMGLAGELFF

d_gene: -
v_gene: TRBV28
abundance: -
j_gene: TRBJ1-5
CDR3nt: TGTGCCAGCAGTTTCCAGGGAGGGCAGCAGCCCCAGCATTTT
CDR3aa: CASSFQGGQQPQHF

d_gene: -
v_gene: TRBV10-1
abundance: -
j_gene: TRBJ2-2
CDR3nt: TGCGCCAGCAGTGACGGGAACACCGGGGAGCTGTTTTTT
CDR3aa: CASSDGNTGELFF

d_gene: -
v_gene: TRBV11-2
abundance: -
j_gene: TRBJ2-1
CDR3nt: TGTGCCAGCAGCTTAGGAGGGGAGCAGTTCTTC
CDR3aa: CASSLGGEQFF

d_gene: -
v_gene: TRBV6-5
abundance: -
j_gene: TRBJ1-2
CDR3nt: TGTGCCGGCGACAGGTACCCACCTTCAAACTATGGCTACACCTTC
CDR3aa: CAGDRYPPSNYGYTF

d_gene: -
v_gene: TRBV25-1
abundance: -
j_gene: TRBJ1-4
CDR3nt: TGTGCCAGCAGTGCGCAAGGAACCTGGTCTGGCAGGGGTGAAAAACTGTTTTTT
CDR3aa: CASSAQGTWSGRGEKLFF

d_gene: TRBD2
v_gene: TRBV5-5
abundance: -
j_gene: TRBJ2-7
CDR3nt: TGTGCCAGCAGCCCTGGACTAGCGGGAGGGGAGCAGTACTTC
CDR3aa: CASSPGLAGGEQYF

d_gene: TRBD2
v_gene: TRBV28
abundance: -
j_gene: TRBJ2-5
CDR3nt: TGTGCCAGCAGTCCACTCGGACAGGCGACTAGCGGTCAAGAGACCCAGTACTTC
CDR3aa: CASSPLGQATSGQETQYF

d_gene: TRBD2
v_gene: TRBV7-2
abundance: -
j_gene: TRBJ2-1
CDR3nt: TGTGCCAGCAGCCTACGGGCAGCGGGAGGGCCCTACAATGAGCAGTTCTTC
CDR3aa: CASSLRAAGGPYNEQFF

d_gene: -
v_gene: TRBV6-1
abundance: -
j_gene: TRBJ2-7
CDR3nt: TGTGCCAGCAGTGAAGGGGCATTCTACGAGCAGTACTTC
CDR3aa: CASSEGAFYEQYF

d_gene: -
v_gene: TRBV7-8
abundance: -
j_gene: TRBJ2-2
CDR3nt: TGTGCCAGCAGCTCCGGGACCGGGGAGCTGTTTTTT
CDR3aa: CASSSGTGELFF

d_gene: TRBD2
v_gene: TRBV20-1
abundance: -
j_gene: TRBJ2-7
CDR3nt: TGCAGTGCTAGTTGGGGTGGCGGGAGGCTCGCCTACGAGCAGTACTTC
CDR3aa: CSASWGGGRLAYEQYF

d_gene: TRBD2
v_gene: TRBV4-1
abundance: -
j_gene: TRBJ2-3
CDR3nt: TGCGCCAGCAGCCAAGATCACGGTAGCGGGCGCACAGATACGCAGTATTTT
CDR3aa: CASSQDHGSGRTDTQYF

d_gene: -
v_gene: TRBV19
abundance: -
j_gene: TRBJ2-3
CDR3nt: TGTGCCAGTAGTATCAGCGGAACTAGCACAGATACGCAGTATTTT
CDR3aa: CASSISGTSTDTQYF

d_gene: -
v_gene: TRBV5-5
abundance: -
j_gene: TRBJ2-5
CDR3nt: TGTGCCAGCAGCTTATCTAGTCTCTGGCCCCAAGAGACCCAGTACTTC
CDR3aa: CASSLSSLWPQETQYF

d_gene: -
v_gene: TRBV7-2
abundance: -
j_gene: TRBJ2-1
CDR3nt: TGTGCCAGCAGTCCCTTGACTTCGTACAATGAGCAGTTCTTC
CDR3aa: CASSPLTSYNEQFF

d_gene: TRBD2
v_gene: TRBV9
abundance: -
j_gene: TRBJ2-1
CDR3nt: TGTGCCAGCAGCGTAGCGGGAGGGTCCTACAATGAGCAGTTCTTC
CDR3aa: CASSVAGGSYNEQFF

d_gene: TRBD1
v_gene: TRBV7-8
abundance: -
j_gene: TRBJ2-1
CDR3nt: TGTGCCAGCAGCCCCCGACAGGGCATCAAGTACAATGAGCAGTTCTTC
CDR3aa: CASSPRQGIKYNEQFF

d_gene: -
v_gene: TRBV27
abundance: -
j_gene: TRBJ1-5
CDR3nt: TGTGCCAGCAGTCCGAGTCGGGTCAGGGTCAATCAGCCCCAGCATTTT
CDR3aa: CASSPSRVRVNQPQHF

d_gene: -
v_gene: TRBV29-1
abundance: -
j_gene: TRBJ1-2
CDR3nt: TGCAGCGTTGATATGGGCACCGGCTATGGCTACACCTTC
CDR3aa: CSVDMGTGYGYTF

d_gene: -
v_gene: TRBV7-9
abundance: -
j_gene: TRBJ1-5
CDR3nt: TGTGCCAGCAGCTTAGAGGGGACACTAAGCAATCAGCCCCAGCATTTT
CDR3aa: CASSLEGTLSNQPQHF

d_gene: TRBD2
v_gene: TRBV28
abundance: once
j_gene: TRBJ2-7
CDR3nt: TGTGCCAGCAGTTTACTAGCGGGAGAAGTAAAGCAGTACTTC
CDR3aa: CASSLLAGEVKQYF

d_gene: TRBD2
v_gene: TRBV29-1
abundance: -
j_gene: TRBJ2-3
CDR3nt: TGCAGCGTGGGGATGACTAGCGGAACAGATACGCAGTATTTT
CDR3aa: CSVGMTSGTDTQYF

d_gene: TRBD1
v_gene: TRBV5-5
abundance: once
j_gene: TRBJ2-2
CDR3nt: TGTGCCAGCAGACTGGGACAGCGTAACACCGGGGAGCTGTTTTTT
CDR3aa: CASRLGQRNTGELFF

d_gene: TRBD1
v_gene: TRBV5-1
abundance: -
j_gene: TRBJ1-2
CDR3nt: TGCGCCAGCAGGCCCGGGACAGGGGAAGGGTGGGGCTATGGCTACACCTTC
CDR3aa: CASRPGTGEGWGYGYTF

d_gene: TRBD2
v_gene: TRBV5-4
abundance: -
j_gene: TRBJ2-1
CDR3nt: TGTGCCAGCAGCGAGGGACTAGCGGAGGGGTGGAATGAGCAGTTCTTC
CDR3aa: CASSEGLAEGWNEQFF

d_gene: -
v_gene: TRBV5-1
abundance: -
j_gene: TRBJ1-1
CDR3nt: TGCGCCAGCAGCTTTGGGGCTTCGAACACTGAAGCTTTCTTT
CDR3aa: CASSFGASNTEAFF

d_gene: -
v_gene: TRBV12-2
abundance: -
j_gene: TRBJ1-5
CDR3nt: TGTGCAAGTCGCCCGCAAAAGGCCGGGAGTGGAAGCAATCAGCCCCAGCATTTT
CDR3aa: CASRPQKAGSGSNQPQHF

d_gene: TRBD2
v_gene: TRBV3-1/TRBV3-2
abundance: -
j_gene: TRBJ2-1
CDR3nt: TGTGCCAGCAGCCAAGCTACCGGGACTAAGGTTCCTGAGCAGTTCTTC
CDR3aa: CASSQATGTKVPEQFF

d_gene: TRBD2
v_gene: TRBV2
abundance: -
j_gene: TRBJ2-7
CDR3nt: TGTGCCCGCAGTGGGGGGGACCGGGGGGGCTCCTACGAGCAGTACTTC
CDR3aa: CARSGGDRGGSYEQYF

d_gene: -
v_gene: TRBV18
abundance: -
j_gene: TRBJ2-1
CDR3nt: TGTGCCAGCTCACCACCTTCAGGGACTTCTCGCAACAATGAGCAGTTCTTC
CDR3aa: CASSPPSGTSRNNEQFF

d_gene: TRBD1
v_gene: TRBV19
abundance: -
j_gene: TRBJ1-4
CDR3nt: TGTGCCAGTTGGGACAGGGCCCATTCTTCAACTAATGAAAAACTGTTTTTT
CDR3aa: CASWDRAHSSTNEKLFF

d_gene: -
v_gene: TRBV6-5
abundance: -
j_gene: TRBJ1-1
CDR3nt: TGTGCCAGCAGTTCGACAACCCTTTCGACTGAAGCTTTCTTT
CDR3aa: CASSSTTLSTEAFF

d_gene: -
v_gene: TRBV10-3
abundance: -
j_gene: TRBJ2-1
CDR3nt: TGTGCCATCAGGGGGGGATCCTACAATGAGCAGTTCTTC
CDR3aa: CAIRGGSYNEQFF